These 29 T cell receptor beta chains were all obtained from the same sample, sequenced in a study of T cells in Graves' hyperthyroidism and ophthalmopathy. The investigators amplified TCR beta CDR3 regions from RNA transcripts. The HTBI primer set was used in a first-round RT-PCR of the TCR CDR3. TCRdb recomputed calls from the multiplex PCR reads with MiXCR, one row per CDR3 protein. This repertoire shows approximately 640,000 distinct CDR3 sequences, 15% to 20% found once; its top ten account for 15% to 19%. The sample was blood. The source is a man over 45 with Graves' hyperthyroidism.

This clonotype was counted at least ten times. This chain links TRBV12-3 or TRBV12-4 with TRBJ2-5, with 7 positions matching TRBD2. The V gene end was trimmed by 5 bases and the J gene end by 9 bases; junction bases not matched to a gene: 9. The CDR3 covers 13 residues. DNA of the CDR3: TGTGCCAGCAGTAAGCGGGACGGGCGGGCCCAGTACTTC. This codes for CASSKRDGRAQYF.

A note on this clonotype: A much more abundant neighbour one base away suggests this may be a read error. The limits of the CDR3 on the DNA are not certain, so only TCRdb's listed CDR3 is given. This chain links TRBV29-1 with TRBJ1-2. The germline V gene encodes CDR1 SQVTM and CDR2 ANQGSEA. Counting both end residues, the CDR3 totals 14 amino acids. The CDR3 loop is CSGLEPEEFYGCTF.

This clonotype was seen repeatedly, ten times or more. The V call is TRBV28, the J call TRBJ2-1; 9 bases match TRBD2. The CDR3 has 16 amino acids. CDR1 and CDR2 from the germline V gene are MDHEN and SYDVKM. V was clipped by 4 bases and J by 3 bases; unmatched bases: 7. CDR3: CASSSRLAEYYNEQFF. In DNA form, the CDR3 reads TGTGCCAGCAGTTCCAGACTAGCGGAGTACTACAATGAGCAGTTCTTC.

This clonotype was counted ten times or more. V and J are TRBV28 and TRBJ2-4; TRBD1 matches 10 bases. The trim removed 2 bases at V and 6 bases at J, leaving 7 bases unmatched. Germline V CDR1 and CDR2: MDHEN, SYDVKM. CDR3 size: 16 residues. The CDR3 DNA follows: TGTGCCAGCAGTTTAATGACAGGGGGCCACCGAAACATTCAGTACTTC. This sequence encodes CASSLMTGGHRNIQYF.

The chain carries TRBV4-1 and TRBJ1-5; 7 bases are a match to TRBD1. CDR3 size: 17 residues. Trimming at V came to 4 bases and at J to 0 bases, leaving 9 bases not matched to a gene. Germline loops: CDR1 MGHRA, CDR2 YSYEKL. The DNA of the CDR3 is TGCGCCAGCAGCCGCACGGGACAGACTATTAGCAATCAGCCCCAGCATTTT. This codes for CASSRTGQTISNQPQHF.

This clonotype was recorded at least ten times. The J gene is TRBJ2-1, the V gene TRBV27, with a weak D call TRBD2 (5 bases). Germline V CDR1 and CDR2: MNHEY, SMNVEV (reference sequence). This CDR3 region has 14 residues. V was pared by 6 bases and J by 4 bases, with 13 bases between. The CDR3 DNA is TGTGCCAGCAGACTAGGGTCTCCGTACAATGAGCAGTTCTTC. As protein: CASRLGSPYNEQFF.

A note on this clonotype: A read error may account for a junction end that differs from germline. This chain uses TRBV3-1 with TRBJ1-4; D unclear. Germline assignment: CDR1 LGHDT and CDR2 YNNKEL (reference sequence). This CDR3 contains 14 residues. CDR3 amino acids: CAGSQPERNEKLFF. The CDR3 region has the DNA TGTGCCGGCAGCCAACCGGAAAGGAATGAAAAACTGTTTTTT.

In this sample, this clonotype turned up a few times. The CDR3: CASSFGLRTYEQYF. Written as DNA, the CDR3 is TGTGCCAGCAGCTTCGGGCTTAGAACCTACGAGCAGTACTTC. This sequence joins TRBV5-6 and TRBJ2-7; D is uncertain. The CDR3 loop spans 14 amino acids. Germline values: CDR1 SGHDT, CDR2 YYEEEE. The V end lost 2 bases, the J end lost 2 bases, and 11 bases lay between the germline ends.

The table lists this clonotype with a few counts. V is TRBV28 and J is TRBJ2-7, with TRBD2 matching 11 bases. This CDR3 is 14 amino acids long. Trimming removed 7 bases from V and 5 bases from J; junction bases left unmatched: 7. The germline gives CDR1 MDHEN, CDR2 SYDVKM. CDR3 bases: TGTGCCAGCACCCCACTAGCGGGAGCCCACGAGCAGTACTTC. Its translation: CASTPLAGAHEQYF.

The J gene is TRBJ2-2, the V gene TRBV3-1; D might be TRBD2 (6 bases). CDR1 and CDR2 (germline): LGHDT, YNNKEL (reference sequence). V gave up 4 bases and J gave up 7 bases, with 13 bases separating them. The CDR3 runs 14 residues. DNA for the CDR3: TGTGCCAGCAGCCGAGACGGGGAGGTCGGGGAGCTGTTTTTT. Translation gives CASSRDGEVGELFF.

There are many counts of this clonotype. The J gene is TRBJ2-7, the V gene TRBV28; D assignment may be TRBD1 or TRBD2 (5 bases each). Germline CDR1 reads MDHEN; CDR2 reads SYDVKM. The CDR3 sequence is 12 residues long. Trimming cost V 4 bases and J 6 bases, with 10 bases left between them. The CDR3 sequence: CASSSVGTEQYF. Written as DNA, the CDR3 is TGTGCCAGCAGTTCGGTGGGGACCGAGCAGTACTTC.

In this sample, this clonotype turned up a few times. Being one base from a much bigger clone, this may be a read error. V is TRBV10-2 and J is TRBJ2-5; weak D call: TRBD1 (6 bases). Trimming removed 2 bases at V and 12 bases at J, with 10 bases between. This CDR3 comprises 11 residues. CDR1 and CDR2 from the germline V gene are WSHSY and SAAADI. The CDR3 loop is CASSERTVEYF. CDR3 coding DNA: TGCGCCAGCAGTGAGAGGACAGTGGAGTACTTC.

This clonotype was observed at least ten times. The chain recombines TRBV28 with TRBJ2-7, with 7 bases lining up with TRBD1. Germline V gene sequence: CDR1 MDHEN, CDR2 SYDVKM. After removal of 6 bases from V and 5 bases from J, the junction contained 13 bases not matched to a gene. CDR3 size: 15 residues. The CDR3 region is CASRIGGQPGNEQYF. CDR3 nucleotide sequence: TGTGCCAGCAGGATAGGGGGACAGCCGGGAAACGAGCAGTACTTC.

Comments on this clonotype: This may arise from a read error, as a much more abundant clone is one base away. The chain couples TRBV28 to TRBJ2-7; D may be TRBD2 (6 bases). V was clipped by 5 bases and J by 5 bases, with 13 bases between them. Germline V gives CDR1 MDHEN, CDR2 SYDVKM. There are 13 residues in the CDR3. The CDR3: CASSETRGHEQYF. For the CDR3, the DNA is TGTGCCAGCAGTGAGACTAGGGGCCACGAGCAGTACTTC. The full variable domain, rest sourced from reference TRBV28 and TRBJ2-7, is DVKVTQSSRYLVKRTGEKVFLECVQDMDHENMFWYRQDPGLGLRLIYFSYDVKMKEKGDIPEGYSVSREKKERFSLILESASTNQTSMYLCASSETRGHEQYFGPGTRLTVT.

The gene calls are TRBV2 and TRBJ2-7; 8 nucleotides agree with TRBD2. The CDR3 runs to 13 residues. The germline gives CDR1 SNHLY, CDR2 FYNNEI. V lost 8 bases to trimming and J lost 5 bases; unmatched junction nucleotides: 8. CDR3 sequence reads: CASSEREMNEQYF. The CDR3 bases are TGTGCCAGCTCTGAGCGGGAGATGAACGAGCAGTACTTC. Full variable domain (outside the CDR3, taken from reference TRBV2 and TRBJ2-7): EPEVTQTPSHQVTQMGQEVILRCVPISNHLYFYWYRQILGQKVEFLVSFYNNEISEKSEIFDDQFSVERPDGSNFTLKIRSTKLEDSAMYFCASSEREMNEQYFGPGTRLTVT.

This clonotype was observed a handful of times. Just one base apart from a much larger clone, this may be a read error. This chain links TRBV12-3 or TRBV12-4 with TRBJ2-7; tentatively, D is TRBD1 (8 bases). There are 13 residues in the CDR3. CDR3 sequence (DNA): TGTGCCAGCGCCCCACAGGGGGACTACGTGCAGTACTTC. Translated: CASAPQGDYVQYF.

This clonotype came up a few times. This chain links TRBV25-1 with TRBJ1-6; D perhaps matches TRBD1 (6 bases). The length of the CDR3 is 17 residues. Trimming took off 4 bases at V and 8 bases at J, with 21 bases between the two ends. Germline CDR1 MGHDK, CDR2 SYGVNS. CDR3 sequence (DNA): TGTGCCAGCAGTGGGGGGGCAGGAACGCGGGGAGATTCACCCCTCCACTTT. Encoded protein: CASSGGAGTRGDSPLHF.

Here the CDR3 reads CAIRIWTGGMGDTQYF. The CDR3 DNA sequence: TGTGCCATCAGAATATGGACAGGGGGCATGGGAGATACGCAGTATTTT. This chain joins TRBV10-3 and TRBJ2-3; TRBD1 agrees at 11 bases. The CDR3 is made up of 16 amino acids. V was clipped by 6 bases and J by 5 bases; unmatched bases: 10. The V gene's germline CDR1 is ENHRY and CDR2 SYGVKD.

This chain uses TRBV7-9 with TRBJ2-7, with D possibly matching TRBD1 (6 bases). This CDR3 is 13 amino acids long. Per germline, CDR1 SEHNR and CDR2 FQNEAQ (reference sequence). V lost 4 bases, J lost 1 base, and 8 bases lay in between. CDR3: CASSWTASYEQYF. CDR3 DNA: TGTGCCAGCAGCTGGACAGCTTCCTACGAGCAGTACTTC. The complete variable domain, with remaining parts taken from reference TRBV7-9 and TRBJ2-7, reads DTGVSQNPRHKITKRGQNVTFRCDPISEHNRLYWYRQTLGQGPEFLTYFQNEAQLEKSRLLSDRFSAERPKGSFSTLEIQRTEQGDSAMYLCASSWTASYEQYFGPGTRLTVT.

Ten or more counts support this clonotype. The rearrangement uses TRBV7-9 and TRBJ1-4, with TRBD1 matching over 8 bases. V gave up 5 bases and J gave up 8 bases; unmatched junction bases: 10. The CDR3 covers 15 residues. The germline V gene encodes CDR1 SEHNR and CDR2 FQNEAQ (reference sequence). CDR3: CASSPKGQAAEKLFF. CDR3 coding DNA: TGTGCCAGCAGCCCTAAGGGACAGGCGGCGGAAAAACTGTTTTTT.

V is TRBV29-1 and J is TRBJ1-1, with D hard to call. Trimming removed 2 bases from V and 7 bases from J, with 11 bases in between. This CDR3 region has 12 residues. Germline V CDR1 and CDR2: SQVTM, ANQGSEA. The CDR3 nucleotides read TGCAGCGTTGAATGGGGTTATGATGAAGCTTTCTTT. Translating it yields CSVEWGYDEAFF.

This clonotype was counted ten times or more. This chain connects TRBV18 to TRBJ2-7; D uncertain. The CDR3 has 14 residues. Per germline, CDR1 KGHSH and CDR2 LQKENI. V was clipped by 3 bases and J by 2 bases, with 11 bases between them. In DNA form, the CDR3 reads TGTGCCAGCTCACCTCCCGGGCCGGCCTACGAGCAGTACTTC. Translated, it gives CASSPPGPAYEQYF.

The DNA of the CDR3 is TGTGCCAGCAGCTCGAGGGTTCGAGAAAACGGGGAGCTGTTTTTT. Translating gives CASSSRVRENGELFF. The gene calls are TRBV5-4 and TRBJ2-2, with D perhaps matching TRBD2 (5 bases). The CDR3 consists of 15 residues. V lost 3 bases and J lost 7, with 16 bases in between. The germline V gene has CDR1 SGHNT and CDR2 YYREEE (reference sequence).

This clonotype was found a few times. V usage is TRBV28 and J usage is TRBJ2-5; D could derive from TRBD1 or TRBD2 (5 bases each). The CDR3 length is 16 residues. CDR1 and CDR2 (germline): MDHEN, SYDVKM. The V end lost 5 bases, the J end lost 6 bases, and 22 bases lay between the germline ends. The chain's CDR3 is CASSTPGPTEGKTQYF. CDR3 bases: TGTGCCAGCAGTACCCCGGGCCCCACCGAGGGGAAGACCCAGTACTTC.

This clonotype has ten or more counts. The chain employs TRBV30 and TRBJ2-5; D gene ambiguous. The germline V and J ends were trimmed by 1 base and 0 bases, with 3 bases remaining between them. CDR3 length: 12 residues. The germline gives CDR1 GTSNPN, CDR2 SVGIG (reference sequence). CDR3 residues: CAWSAYQETQYF. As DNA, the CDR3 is TGTGCCTGGAGTGCGTACCAAGAGACCCAGTACTTC.

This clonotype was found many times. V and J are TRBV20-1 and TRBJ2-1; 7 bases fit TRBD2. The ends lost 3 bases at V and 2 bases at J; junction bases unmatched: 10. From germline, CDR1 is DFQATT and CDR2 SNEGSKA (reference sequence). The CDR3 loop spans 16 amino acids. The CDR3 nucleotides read TGCAGTGCTAGTGACAGTAGCGGGTTCGCCTACAATGAGCAGTTCTTC. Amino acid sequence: CSASDSSGFAYNEQFF.

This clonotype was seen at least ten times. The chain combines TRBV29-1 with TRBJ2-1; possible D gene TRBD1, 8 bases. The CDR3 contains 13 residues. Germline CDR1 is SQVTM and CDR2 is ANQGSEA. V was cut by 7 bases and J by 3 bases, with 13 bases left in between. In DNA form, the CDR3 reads TGCAGCGGCGGGGGACAGGTCTACAATGAGCAGTTCTTC. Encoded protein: CSGGGQVYNEQFF.

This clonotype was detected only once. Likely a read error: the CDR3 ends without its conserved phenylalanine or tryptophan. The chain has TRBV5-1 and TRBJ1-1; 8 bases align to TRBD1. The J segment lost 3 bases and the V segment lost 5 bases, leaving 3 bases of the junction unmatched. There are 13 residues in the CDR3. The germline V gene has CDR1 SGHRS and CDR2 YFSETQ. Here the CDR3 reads CASRTGEDTEAFI. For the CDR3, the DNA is TGCGCCAGCAGGACAGGGGAAGACACTGAAGCTTTCATT.

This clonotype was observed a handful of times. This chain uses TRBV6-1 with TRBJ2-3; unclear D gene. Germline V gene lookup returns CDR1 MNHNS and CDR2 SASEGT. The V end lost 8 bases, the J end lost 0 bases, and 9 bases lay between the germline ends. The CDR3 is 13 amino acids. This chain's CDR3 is CASGPKSTDTQYF. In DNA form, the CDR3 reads TGTGCCAGCGGGCCGAAGAGCACAGATACGCAGTATTTT.